A selection of T cell receptor beta chains follows, all from one sample in a study of read filtering for tumor transcriptome and immune sequencing. TCRdb independently ran MiXCR on the reads; one entry per CDR3 protein. The data hold 45,000 to 50,000 distinct CDR3 sequences, with 9.5% to 15% observed a single time. The specimen sequenced was a population of CD138-negative cells sorted from bone marrow. The source of these receptors is a donor at least 40 years old with multiple myeloma. The conserved cysteine and the conserved F or W are not part of the CDR3 here.

TRBV20-1	TRBJ2-5	SARPTLAGGETQY
TRBV12-3/TRBV12-4	TRBJ2-1	ASSLQGQRNEQF
TRBV12-3/TRBV12-4	TRBJ1-1	ASRDNRGRFDTEAF
TRBV28	TRBJ2-2	ASILTPDTGELF
TRBV7-9	TRBJ1-4	ASSPQRGRNEKLF
TRBV4-1	TRBJ2-3	ASSHPKGRIVHTDTQY
TRBV27	TRBJ2-1	ASSPGSGTDHKQF
TRBV5-6	TRBJ2-1	ASSPDRQSYNEQF
TRBV20-1	TRBJ2-1	SARDGRRGNEQF
TRBV6-2/TRBV6-3	TRBJ2-3	ASSRMSRLDTDTQY
TRBV7-9	TRBJ2-7	ASSLPQLEQY
TRBV30	TRBJ2-4	AWSSSSGRRSIQY
TRBV7-2	TRBJ2-1	ASTDRRAAYNEQF
TRBV19	TRBJ1-5	ASSSSTDGNQPQH
TRBV6-5	TRBJ2-1	ASSPTGRGFYNEQF
TRBV4-3	TRBJ2-1	ASSQDTSRNEQF
TRBV11-2	TRBJ1-1	ASSIHTFLNTEAF
TRBV7-9	TRBJ2-1	ASSPCPSGRNVKSSYNEQL
TRBV15	TRBJ2-7	ATSSLQGTLREQY
TRBV7-8	TRBJ2-1	ASSSSGRSNEQF
TRBV20-1	TRBJ2-1	SACHRGGGGDEQF
TRBV7-3	TRBJ1-5	ASSLTGDQPQH
TRBV28	TRBJ1-5	ASSTAGTGGRISNQPQH
TRBV6-2/TRBV6-3	TRBJ2-1	ASRRTGGFNEQF
TRBV2	TRBJ2-7	ASALGGSLDEQY
TRBV19	TRBJ2-6	DSSITGGSEANVLT
TRBV28	TRBJ1-3	ASSPSLPSGNTIY
TRBV11-3	TRBJ2-5	ASSSRNQETQY
TRBV24-1	TRBJ2-1	ATSGRTSGNNEQF
TRBV6-1	TRBJ2-3	ASSSLGGRATDTQY
TRBV20-1	TRBJ2-2	SARGGLGPGELF
TRBV7-9	TRBJ2-5	ASSLALREQETQY
TRBV3-1	TRBJ2-1	ASSQGQGNEQF
TRBV7-8	TRBJ2-5	ASSLGARRETQY
TRBV20-1	TRBJ2-7	SALPGQGPYEQY
TRBV29-1	TRBJ2-5	SVDGVGVETQY
TRBV7-9	TRBJ2-1	ASSPAGGSSYNERF
TRBV7-9	TRBJ2-7	ASSLEGVPHEQY
TRBV13	TRBJ2-5	ASSLFGGTQETQY
TRBV2	TRBJ2-5	ASGGLAGQETQY
TRBV28	TRBJ2-2	ASSSQKSNTGELF
TRBV6-5	TRBJ2-1	ASRGYTATSSYNEQF
TRBV6-2/TRBV6-3	TRBJ2-7	ASSSLEYEQY
TRBV28	TRBJ2-1	ASSPIAGGLNEQF
TRBV4-3	TRBJ2-1	ASSQKGLAGRTDYNEQF
TRBV11-1	TRBJ2-1	ASSFRQGSLSSYNEQF
TRBV20-1	TRBJ1-5	SAREGGSHQPQH
TRBV20-1	TRBJ2-5	SARPRTLLGTQY
TRBV4-1	TRBJ1-3	ASSQGKFMAGSYGNTIY
TRBV7-9	TRBJ1-1	ASSHGAALVEAF
TRBV19	TRBJ1-1	ASSKGTGRFSDTEAF
TRBV30	TRBJ1-5	AWSNGEGQPQH
TRBV28	TRBJ1-5	ASRTDSGLRDNQPQH
TRBV5-1	TRBJ2-1	ASSFFSRPRTNNEQF
TRBV29-1	TRBJ2-7	SVEDSVREQY
TRBV5-1	TRBJ1-1	ASSLALRNTEAF